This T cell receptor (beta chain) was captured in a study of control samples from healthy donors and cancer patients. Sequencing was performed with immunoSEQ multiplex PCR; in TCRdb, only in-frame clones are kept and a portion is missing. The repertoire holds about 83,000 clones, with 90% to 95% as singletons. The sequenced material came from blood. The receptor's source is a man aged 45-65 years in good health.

The CDR3 DNA reads TGTGCCAGCAGTAGATCGGGACGGCCTACTGGCTACACCTTC. It is translated as CASSRSGRPTGYTF. The chain employs TRBV27 and TRBJ1-2; the D gene is possibly TRBD1 (5 bases). Germline V gene lookup returns CDR1 MNHEY and CDR2 SMNVEV (reference sequence). The CDR3 extends over 14 amino acids. Trimming cost V 5 bases and J 7 bases, with 17 bases left between them.